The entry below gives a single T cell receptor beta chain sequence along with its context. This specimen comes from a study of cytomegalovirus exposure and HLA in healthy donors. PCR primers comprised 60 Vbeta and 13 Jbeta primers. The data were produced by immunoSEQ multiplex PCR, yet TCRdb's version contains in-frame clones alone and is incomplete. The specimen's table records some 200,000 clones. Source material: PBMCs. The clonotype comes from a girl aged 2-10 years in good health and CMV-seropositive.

The CDR3 reads CASSWVAGVTGNTIYF. The CDR3 DNA is TGTGCCAGCAGCTGGGTGGCAGGGGTGACTGGAAACACCATATATTTT. The V and J genes are TRBV5-8 and TRBJ1-3; maybe TRBD1 (6 bases). CDR3 length: 16 residues. Trimming took 3 bases from V and 2 from J, leaving 15 bases between them. Germline CDR1 SGHTS, CDR2 YDEGEE.